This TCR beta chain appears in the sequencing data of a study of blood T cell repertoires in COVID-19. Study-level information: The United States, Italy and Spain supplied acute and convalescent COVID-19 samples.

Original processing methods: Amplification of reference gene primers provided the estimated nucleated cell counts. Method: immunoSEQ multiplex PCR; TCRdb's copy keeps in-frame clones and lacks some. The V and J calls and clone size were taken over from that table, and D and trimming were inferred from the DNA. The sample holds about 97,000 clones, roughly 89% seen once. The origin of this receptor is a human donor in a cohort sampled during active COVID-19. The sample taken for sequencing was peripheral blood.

Here the CDR3 reads CASSPWEGGGNQPQHF. CDR3 coding DNA: TGCGCCAGCAGCCCATGGGAGGGAGGGGGGAATCAGCCCCAGCATTTT. This rearrangement joins TRBV5-1 to TRBJ1-5, with a weak D call TRBD1 (6 bases). Per germline, CDR1 SGHRS and CDR2 YFSETQ. V was pared by 4 bases and J by 4 bases, with 18 bases between. The CDR3 spans 16 residues.